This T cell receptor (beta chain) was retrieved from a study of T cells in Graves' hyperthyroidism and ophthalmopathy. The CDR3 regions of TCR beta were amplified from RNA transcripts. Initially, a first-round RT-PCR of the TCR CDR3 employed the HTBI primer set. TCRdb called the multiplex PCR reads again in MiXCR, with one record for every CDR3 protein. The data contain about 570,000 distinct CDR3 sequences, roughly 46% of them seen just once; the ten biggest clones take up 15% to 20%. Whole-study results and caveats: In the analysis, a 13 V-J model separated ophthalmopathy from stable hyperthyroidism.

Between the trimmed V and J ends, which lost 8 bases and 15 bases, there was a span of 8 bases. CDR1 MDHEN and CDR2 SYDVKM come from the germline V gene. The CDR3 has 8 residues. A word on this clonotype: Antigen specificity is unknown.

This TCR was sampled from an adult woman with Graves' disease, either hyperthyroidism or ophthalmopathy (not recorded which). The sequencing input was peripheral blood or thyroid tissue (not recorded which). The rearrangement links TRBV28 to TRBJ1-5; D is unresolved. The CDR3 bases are TGTGCCAGCGGATACCGGCATTTT. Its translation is CASGYRHF.